This T cell receptor delta chain was recorded in a study of gamma-delta T cells after stem cell transplantation (TCRdb year 2016). Receptors were amplified or captured by RT-PCR. Sequenced on an Illumina MiSeq. TCRdb called clones from the public reads with CATT, and repeated DNA sequences were later combined into one row. The sample contains around 1,900 delta-chain clones, around 5.8% of them found a single time. The top ten constitute about 30% of the sample. On this clone: The clone's antigen remains unknown. A much larger clone differs from this one at a single base, so this may be a read error. The same CDR3 arises from other DNA sequences in this sample as well.

From the cysteine up to the phenylalanine, the CDR3 has a length of 15 residues. The DNA shown is the 45-base CDR3, in frame from base 1. The junction shows trimming of 2 bases on V and 7 bases on J, plus 19 bases between the germline ends. The germline V gene provides CDR1 GEAIGNYY and CDR2 EKD. The V gene is TRDV2 and the J gene is TRDJ1; possibly the D gene is TRDD3, per 6 matching bases. Sequenced: gamma-delta T cells. The sequence derives from a human donor. It is not recorded whose cells these are; they may come from a transplant donor. The DNA sequence is TGTGCCTGTGACATGGTGGCTGGGGTCTCGCCTAAACTCATCTTT. Protein translation: CACDMVAGVSPKLIF.